This paragraph covers one TCR beta chain sequence. Its antigen is still unknown. MiXCR, applied by TCRdb to the 5' RACE reads, yields one record per CDR3 protein. This sample has about 890,000 distinct CDR3 sequences, with about 12% found just once. This CDR3 contains 15 residues. Trimming at V came to 5 bases and at J to 4 bases, leaving 10 bases not matched to a gene. Per germline, CDR1 SEHNR and CDR2 FQNEAQ (reference sequence). This record belongs to a study of identical twins. Study-wide results and limits: Diverse VJ usage suggested most zero-insertion clonotypes were not invariant T cells. For out-of-frame beta sequences, excess twin sharing was weaker.

These data were also filed under a second study, of yellow fever vaccine responses in identical twins.

The sequence was collected from a woman younger than 35 in good health. The sequencing input was PBMCs. The V call is TRBV7-9, the J call TRBJ2-5; 7 bases agree with TRBD2. The CDR3 region has the DNA TGTGCCAGCAGCCATGGCGCGGGAGCGAGAGAGACCCAGTACTTC. Residues: CASSHGAGARETQYF.